This T cell receptor (beta chain) was documented in a study of blood T cells in healthy people across ages. The V gene's germline CDR1 is SGHTA and CDR2 FQGTGA. The CDR3 consists of 16 residues. Trimming at V came to 2 bases and at J to 5 bases, leaving 5 bases not matched to a gene. Total RNA extraction produced at least 5 micrograms (per sample) for the study. Using a J-beta primer mix together with a sample-barcoded 5' primer, a second PCR was run for roughly 6 to 11 cycles. In TCRdb, the 5' RACE reads were re-called with MiXCR into one record per CDR3 protein. Of about 650,000 distinct CDR3 sequences in the sample, 52% were seen once. A word on this clonotype: A read error is possible here, since a much larger clone lies one base away.

This clonotype was sampled from a woman over 75 in good health. What was sequenced was blood. The genes are TRBV7-3 and TRBJ2-1; 11 bases align to TRBD2. CDR3 residues: CASSLGSGRGNNEQFF. CDR3 coding DNA: TGTGCCAGCAGCTTAGGTAGCGGGAGGGGAAACAATGAGCAGTTCTTC. The full variable domain, completed using reference TRBV7-3 and TRBJ2-1, is GAGVSQTPSNKVTEKGKYVELRCDPISGHTALYWYRQSLGQGPEFLIYFQGTGAADDSGLPNDRFFAVRPEGSVSTLKIQRTERGDSAVYLCASSLGSGRGNNEQFFGPGTRLTVL.